Listed below are T cell receptor beta chains from one sample, sequenced in a study of OX40 agonist ivuxolimab in advanced cancers. The assay was immunoSEQ multiplex PCR, and TCRdb's table has in-frame clones only and misses some. Among roughly 18,000 clones listed, around 70% were seen once. The input for sequencing was CD4+ or CD8+ T cells sorted from blood, taken in a trial of the OX40 agonist ivuxolimab. All receptors come from an adult with an advanced solid tumor such as melanoma, head and neck, liver or kidney cancer. Each CDR3 is given with its conserved first and last residue. D genes are given only for firm matches. Only some rows state a clone size, as once, few, many or a class for expanded clones.

clone_size	cdr3_length	v_call	d_call	j_call	cdr3_aa	cdr3_nt
.	13	TRBV19	TRBD2	TRBJ2-3	CASSMKTSGGQYF	TGTGCCAGTAGTATGAAGACTAGCGGGGGGCAGTATTTT
.	13	TRBV27	.	TRBJ2-1	CASSNPAYNEQFF	TGTGCCAGCAGTAACCCGGCCTACAATGAGCAGTTCTTC
.	12	TRBV15	.	TRBJ1-2	CATGGQIYGYTF	TGTGCCACCGGCGGACAGATCTATGGCTACACCTTC
few	15	TRBV29-1	.	TRBJ1-2	CSVERVSGVAYGYTF	TGCAGCGTTGAAAGAGTGTCAGGGGTCGCCTATGGCTACACCTTC
.	14	TRBV4-1	.	TRBJ2-5	CASSQETVGETQYF	TGCGCCAGCAGCCAAGAAACAGTCGGGGAGACCCAGTACTTC
.	15	TRBV9	.	TRBJ2-5	CASSTRTIKEETQYF	TGTGCCAGCAGCACCCGGACCATTAAGGAGGAGACCCAGTACTTC
.	15	TRBV13	TRBD1	TRBJ1-4	CASSSRQGANEKLFF	TGTGCCAGCAGTTCAAGACAGGGGGCTAATGAAAAACTGTTTTTT
.	12	TRBV9	.	TRBJ1-6	CASSAAGSPLHF	TGTGCCAGCAGCGCGGCAGGGTCACCCCTCCACTTT
few	15	TRBV5-4	.	TRBJ1-5	CASSPTPSSNQPQHF	TGTGCCAGCAGCCCCACGCCGAGTAGCAATCAGCCCCAGCATTTT
once	16	TRBV7-7	TRBD1	TRBJ2-5	CASSTAGTGRKETQYF	TGTGCTAGCAGCACCGCCGGGACAGGGAGAAAGGAGACCCAGTACTTC
.	15	TRBV7-8	TRBD1	TRBJ2-7	CASSLWATGGYEQYF	TGTGCCAGCAGCTTATGGGCTACAGGGGGATACGAGCAGTACTTC
.	17	TRBV5-5	TRBD2	TRBJ2-7	CASSQGVSGVSSYEQYF	TGCGCCAGCAGCCAAGGGGTTAGCGGGGTCAGCTCCTACGAGCAGTACTTC
.	15	TRBV5-6	.	TRBJ1-1	CASSSSTGLNTEAFF	TGTGCCAGCAGCTCGTCTACAGGATTGAACACTGAAGCTTTCTTT
.	17	TRBV21-1	.	TRBJ1-5	CASSVTGGVGSNQPQHF	TGTGCCAGCAGCGTGACAGGGGGCGTTGGAAGCAATCAGCCCCAGCATTTT
.	12	TRBV5-4	.	TRBJ2-1	CASSVMVNEQFF	TGTGCCAGCAGTGTTATGGTAAATGAGCAGTTCTTC
once	14	TRBV9	TRBD2	TRBJ2-7	CASSVTSGAYEQYF	TGTGCCAGCAGCGTAACCAGCGGGGCCTACGAGCAGTACTTC
few	12	TRBV5-6	.	TRBJ2-1	CASSLPDNEQFF	TGTGCCAGCAGCTTGCCTGACAATGAGCAGTTCTTC
.	15	TRBV11-2	TRBD1	TRBJ2-7	CASSLESGGRYEQYF	TGTGCCAGCAGCTTAGAGTCAGGGGGCCGGTACGAGCAGTACTTC
.	15	TRBV6-4	.	TRBJ2-6	CASSEAVDGANVLTF	TGTGCCAGCAGTGAAGCGGTAGATGGGGCCAACGTCCTGACTTTC
.	11	TRBV6-6	.	TRBJ1-1	CASSYAAEAFF	TGTGCCAGCAGTTATGCCGCTGAAGCTTTCTTT
few	15	TRBV6-1	.	TRBJ2-7	CASSERETGGYEQYF	TGTGCCAGCAGTGAAAGAGAGACAGGAGGATACGAGCAGTACTTC
.	13	TRBV4-1	.	TRBJ1-1	CASSQPDDDEAFF	TGCGCCAGCAGCCAACCAGACGACGATGAAGCTTTCTTT
.	12	TRBV6-6	.	TRBJ2-7	CASSSDHYEQYF	TGTGCCAGCAGTTCCGACCACTACGAGCAGTACTTC
.	15	TRBV4-1	TRBD2	TRBJ2-1	CASSQSGLDYNEQFF	TGCGCCAGCAGCCAATCCGGACTAGATTACAATGAGCAGTTCTTC
.	13	TRBV30	.	TRBJ2-7	CAWSVGQIYEQYF	TGTGCCTGGAGTGTAGGGCAGATCTACGAGCAGTACTTC
.	13	TRBV9	TRBD1	TRBJ2-4	CASSGDRGNIQYF	TGTGCCAGCAGCGGAGACAGGGGAAACATTCAGTACTTC
.	14	TRBV10-1	TRBD1	TRBJ2-3	CAISHRGRMYTQYF	TGCGCCATTTCTCACAGGGGGCGTATGTATACGCAGTATTTT
.	15	TRBV5-6	.	TRBJ1-6	CASSLTGYFDSPLHF	TGTGCCAGCAGCTTGACAGGGTATTTCGATTCACCCCTCCACTTT
.	15	TRBV7-9	.	TRBJ1-2	CASSLAARGNYGYTF	TGTGCCAGCAGCTTAGCGGCCAGGGGCAACTATGGCTACACCTTC
.	18	TRBV5-6	TRBD1	TRBJ1-5	CASSPGTGGLLSNQPQHF	TGTGCCAGCAGCCCCGGGACAGGGGGCCTTCTAAGCAATCAGCCCCAGCATTTT
.	14	TRBV11-2	TRBD2	TRBJ2-5	CASSLTGLEVTQYF	TGTGCCAGCAGCTTAACGGGACTAGAGGTGACCCAGTACTTC
once	14	TRBV11-3	.	TRBJ2-1	CASSPTSSYNEQFF	TGTGCCAGCAGCCCCACGAGCTCCTACAATGAGCAGTTCTTC
.	17	TRBV4-1	.	TRBJ2-1	CASSLFPPERQYNEQFF	TGCGCCAGCAGCCTCTTCCCCCCGGAGCGCCAGTACAATGAGCAGTTCTTC